This TCR beta chain was identified in a study of type 1 regulatory T cells. The overall study: T-allo10 is a Tr1-enriched, alloantigen-specific CD4 T cell product made in vitro.

The graft donor-derived T-allo10 cells reportedly recognize host alloantigens, are anergic, and suppress alloantigen-specifically. TCRdb ran MiXCR on the reads and lists one entry per CDR3 protein. Here the sample spans around 62,000 distinct CDR3 sequences, roughly three fifths being singletons. In the case of this clonotype: Antigen: not known.

The CDR3 contains 13 residues. In germline, CDR1 is SGHTA, CDR2 FQGNSA. With 1 base removed from V and 4 bases from J, the gap between germline ends came to 6 bases. The source material was cultured T cells, either the whole culture or a sorted T cell fraction (not recorded which). Described subset: Tr1-enriched cell product generated in vitro against host alloantigens. This clonotype was sampled from a human donor in good health. The rearrangement links TRBV7-2 to TRBJ2-3, with no clear D. CDR3 DNA sequence: TGTGCCAGCAGCTTAGGTCCCGCAGATACGCAGTATTTT. It codes for CASSLGPADTQYF.